This T cell receptor (beta chain) comes out of a study of vaccination and CD4 T cells after COVID-19. About the study: Cells received overlapping spike peptides from SARS-CoV-2, HCoV-NL63, HCoV-OC43 and HCoV-229E as stimulation.

About this clonotype: Its antigen is not known.

Regarding treatment: roughly 10-day PBMC culture with coronavirus spike peptide pools or control peptides (ViraFEST assay). Before the COVID-19 pandemic (2011-2018), CD4+ T cells were obtained from the unexposed donor. Negative selection isolated the CD4+ T cells once the cells had been cultured for less than 13 days. Unexposed donors' CD4+ T cells were tested against SARS-CoV-2 S/N and four cold-coronavirus spikes when cell numbers allowed. Researchers used the Oncomine TCR Beta short-read assay to sequence DNA from cultured CD4+ T cells. Genomic DNA was isolated from CD4+ T cells that had been cultured. TCRdb re-derived calls from the PCR reads in MiXCR, one entry per CDR3 protein. Of approximately 10,000 distinct CDR3 sequences in the sample, more than 30% were seen once. The length of the CDR3 is 13 residues. CDR1 is SNHLY, CDR2 FYNNEI, per germline. V was pared by 6 bases and J by 8 bases, with 17 bases between.

The source material was CD4+ T cells from blood, cultured in vitro. The rearrangement uses TRBV2 and TRBJ2-7; no definite D call. The TCR sequence derives from a human donor in good health. The CDR3 sequence: CASSPPLAPQQYF. CDR3 nucleotide sequence: TGTGCCAGCAGCCCTCCCCTGGCGCCGCAGCAGTACTTC.